This entry describes one TCR beta chain. This entry belongs to a study of T cells in Graves' hyperthyroidism and ophthalmopathy. The germline CDR1 and CDR2 sequences are SGHKS and YYEKEE (reference sequence). The CDR3 loop spans 13 amino acids. RNA transcripts gave rise to amplified TCR beta CDR3 regions. TCR CDR3 regions were first amplified by RT-PCR with HTBI primers. TCRdb reprocessed the multiplex PCR reads with MiXCR, giving one entry per CDR3 protein. The sample has roughly 380,000 distinct CDR3 sequences, approximately 15% seen once. V and J are TRBV5-5 and TRBJ2-5; no reliable D call. The J call may not be correct, given that the DNA end is closer to TRBJ2-1. The TCR comes from a woman aged 60-75 years with Graves' hyperthyroidism. The specimen sequenced was blood. CDR3 in amino acids: CASRPSGEETQFF. The CDR3 DNA sequence: TGTGCCAGCAGGCCGTCGGGCGAAGAGACCCAGTTCTTC.